Listed here is a single T cell receptor (beta chain). No antigen is known for it. No base qualities exist here, and no much larger clone lies one base off it. This sample was taken from a study of blood T cell repertoires in COVID-19 (dated by TCRdb to between 2020 and 2021). Regarding the complete study: Samples from collaborators originated in the United States, Italy and Spain and spanned both the acute and convalescent phases of COVID-19. Where available, HLA class I and class II types were taken from metadata supplied by the sample provider and were not determined by assay-based typing. The material from the prospective study consisted of cDNA or gDNA derived from T cells, B-cell-depleted T cells, or PBMCs. Sample metadata almost always included a de-identified subject ID, COVID-19 status, age in years and sex. Deeply sampled blood TCRbeta repertoires from subjects exposed to, actively infected with, or recovered from COVID-19 were included in the dataset. The repertoires were made available in a free public database intended to serve as a resource for research on the immune response to SARS-CoV-2. The samples were drawn from the first 160 participants of the ongoing ImmuneRACE study and from 1,200 or so subjects provided by 6 global collaborators. Study-wide conclusions, independent of this receptor: The amount of clinical and demographic metadata varied by source and participant and was provided uncurated.

CDR1 MNHEY and CDR2 SVGAGI were looked up in the germline V gene. Its CDR3 holds 14 amino acids, cysteine through phenylalanine. The sequence is cut down to CDR3 DNA, 42 bases in frame from base 1. The V and J ends are trimmed by 6 bases and 5 bases, leaving 16 bases between them. Each collaborating institution followed its own protocols to collect whole blood in K2EDTA tubes. Collaborator samples were shipped for TCRbeta analysis as frozen whole blood, isolated PBMCs, or DNA extracted from either sample type. The immunoSEQ Assay, a bias-controlled multiplex PCR, was used to amplify TCRbeta CDR3 regions from genomic DNA. The study's processing was this. The number of nucleated cells in each sample was estimated by amplification of reference gene primers within the assay. Sequence reads were collapsed and filtered to measure the absolute abundance of every unique TCRbeta CDR3 rearrangement. For each sample, productive Simpson clonality was calculated by taking the square root of Simpson's diversity index across productive rearrangements. Here the immuneACCESS table is served through TCRdb, limited to in-frame sequences with V and J called. Missing clones are a known gap in these copies; in checked studies unresolved V genes cover under half, and the rest lacks a known reason. That table is the source of V, J and clone size, and D and trimming were worked out from the DNA. In all, the sample holds just over 95,000 clones, and around nine tenths of those were seen once. About 16% of the sample is taken by the ten largest.

This receptor was identified in a human donor in a cohort sampled during active COVID-19. The chain was built from TRBV6-5 and TRBJ1-2; the D gene cannot be resolved reliably. Sequencing input: peripheral blood. The CDR3 loop reads CASSRVGGEYGYTF. The nucleotides read TGTGCCAGCAGCCGTGTAGGCGGGGAGTATGGCTACACCTTC.